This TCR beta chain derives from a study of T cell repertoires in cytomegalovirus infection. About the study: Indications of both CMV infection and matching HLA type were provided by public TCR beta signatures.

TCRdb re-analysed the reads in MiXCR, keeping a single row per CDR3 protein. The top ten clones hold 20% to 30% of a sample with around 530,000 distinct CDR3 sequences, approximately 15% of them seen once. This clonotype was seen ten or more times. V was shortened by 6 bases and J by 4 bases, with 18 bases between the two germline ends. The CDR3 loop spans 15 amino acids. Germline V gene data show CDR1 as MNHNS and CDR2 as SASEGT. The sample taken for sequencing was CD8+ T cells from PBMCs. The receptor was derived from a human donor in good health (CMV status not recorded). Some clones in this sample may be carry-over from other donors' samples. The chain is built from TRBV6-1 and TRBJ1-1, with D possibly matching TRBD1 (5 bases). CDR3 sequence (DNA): TGTGCCAGCAGCGGGGGGGGTGGGTCGGGCACTGAAGCTTTCTTT. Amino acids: CASSGGGGSGTEAFF.